A single sample is the source of the 30 T cell receptor beta chains below, sequenced in a study of graft-versus-host responses after intestinal transplantation. Sequencing used immunoSEQ multiplex PCR; TCRdb keeps in-frame clones, though not all of them. In the table there are more than 65,000 clones, 84% of which are singletons. These TCRs' antigens remain unknown. Here the sequenced sample was unstimulated CD4+ T cells sorted from spleen or lymph node cells, taken before transplant. The receptors come from a human donor who was the organ donor for an intestinal transplant.

The rearrangement uses TRBV9 and TRBJ2-2; D uncertain. The CDR3 has 16 residues. Deletions cut 0 bases from V and 0 bases from J, with 9 bases between. Germline V lookup: CDR1 SGDLS, CDR2 YYNGEE. CDR3 region: CASSVVGPPNTGELFF. CDR3 coding DNA: TGTGCCAGCAGCGTAGTTGGGCCCCCGAACACCGGGGAGCTGTTTTTT.

J is TRBJ2-5 and V is TRBV28; no reliable D call. V shed 7 bases and J shed 2 bases, with 5 bases lying between them. CDR3 length: 11 amino acids. Per germline, CDR1 MDHEN and CDR2 SYDVKM. CDR3 region: CASTSQETQYF. The CDR3 DNA is TGTGCCAGCACCAGTCAAGAGACCCAGTACTTC. Together with reference TRBV28 and TRBJ2-5, the CDR3 gives the full variable domain: DVKVTQSSRYLVKRTGEKVFLECVQDMDHENMFWYRQDPGLGLRLIYFSYDVKMKEKGDIPEGYSVSREKKERFSLILESASTNQTSMYLCASTSQETQYFGPGTRLLVL.

This clone was detected only a few times. This rearrangement joins TRBV30 to TRBJ1-1, with no clear D. V shed 0 bases and J shed 0 bases, with 2 bases lying between them. The germline V gene encodes CDR1 GTSNPN and CDR2 SVGIG (reference sequence). The length of the CDR3 is 12 residues. CDR3 residues: CAWSVVNTEAFF. For the CDR3, the DNA is TGTGCCTGGAGTGTCGTGAACACTGAAGCTTTCTTT. Looking up the rest from reference TRBV30 and TRBJ1-1 gives the full variable domain: SQTIHQWPATLVQPVGSPLSLECTVEGTSNPNLYWYRQAAGRGLQLLFYSVGIGQISSEVPQNLSASRPQDRQFILSSKKLLLSDSGFYLCAWSVVNTEAFFGQGTRLTVV.

The J gene is TRBJ2-3, the V gene TRBV6-1; D not certain. The CDR3 covers 13 residues. Germline V lookup: CDR1 MNHNS, CDR2 SASEGT. Trimming stripped 4 bases from V and 5 bases from J, with 10 bases between. CDR3 in amino acids: CASSVAPKDTQYF. CDR3 nucleotides: TGTGCCAGCAGTGTGGCCCCGAAAGATACGCAGTATTTT.

The chain joins TRBV4-1 to TRBJ2-2, with a weak D call TRBD1 (5 bases). The CDR3 is 15 amino acids. Deletions cut 0 bases from V and 7 bases from J, with 12 bases between. Germline values: CDR1 MGHRA, CDR2 YSYEKL. CDR3 nucleotides: TGCGCCAGCAGCCAAGAGATCAGGGTCGGCGGGGAGCTGTTTTTT. As protein: CASSQEIRVGGELFF.

J is TRBJ2-7 and V is TRBV2, with TRBD1 matching over 7 bases. The germline gives CDR1 SNHLY, CDR2 FYNNEI. This CDR3 spans 13 amino acids. V dropped 4 bases and J dropped 2; count of bases not matched to a gene: 2. The DNA for the CDR3 is TGTGCCAGCAGTGGACAGGGAACCTACGAGCAGTACGTC. It is translated as CASSGQGTYEQYV.

This clone was picked up one time. The chain couples TRBV4-1 to TRBJ2-2; TRBD2 matches at 12 bases. The V gene end was trimmed by 6 bases and the J gene end by 8 bases; junction bases not matched to a gene: 7. Per the germline V gene, CDR1 is MGHRA and CDR2 is YSYEKL. The CDR3 covers 15 residues. This CDR3 reads CASSLRTSGEGELFF. CDR3 in DNA: TGCGCCAGCAGTCTAAGGACTAGCGGGGAAGGGGAGCTGTTTTTT.

The V gene is TRBV29-1, the J gene TRBJ2-2; D call uncertain. The CDR3 extends over 13 amino acids. V gave up 3 bases and J gave up 0 bases, with 5 bases separating them. CDR1 is SQVTM and CDR2 is ANQGSEA in the germline V gene. The CDR3 DNA sequence: TGCAGCGTTGATTCGGCGAACACCGGGGAGCTGTTTTTT. Amino acid sequence: CSVDSANTGELFF.

The V call is TRBV2, the J call TRBJ2-5; 12 positions agree with TRBD2. Germline V gene lookup returns CDR1 SNHLY and CDR2 FYNNEI. Trimming cost V 5 bases and J 3 bases; bases outside gene matches: 1. The CDR3 extends over 14 amino acids. CDR3 in amino acids: CASSRTSGEETQYF. The CDR3 nucleotides are TGTGCCAGCAGTAGGACTAGCGGGGAAGAGACCCAGTACTTC.

The genes are TRBV18 and TRBJ1-1, with 9 positions matching TRBD1. CDR3 length: 13 residues. V shed 6 bases and J 7 bases; nucleotides not matched to a gene: 6. Per germline, CDR1 KGHSH and CDR2 LQKENI. The DNA of the CDR3 is TGTGCCAGCTCGCAGGGACAGGGTGATGAAGCTTTCTTT. Translated: CASSQGQGDEAFF.

The chain is built from TRBV29-1 and TRBJ1-4; the match to TRBD1 covers 8 bases. There are 12 residues in the CDR3. With 6 bases clipped from V and 8 bases from J, the junction kept 5 bases outside the gene matches. Germline lookup yields CDR1 SQVTM and CDR2 ANQGSEA. The CDR3 spells CSVGTGLEKLFF. The CDR3 DNA sequence: TGCAGCGTCGGGACAGGTCTAGAAAAACTGTTTTTT.

The chain is built from TRBV29-1 and TRBJ2-1, with 11 bases fitting TRBD2. The ends lost 8 bases at V and 7 bases at J; junction bases unmatched: 4. The CDR3 has 12 amino acids. Germline V gene data show CDR1 as SQVTM and CDR2 as ANQGSEA. Written as DNA, the CDR3 is TGCAGCTCGGGACTAGCGGTTAATGAGCAGTTCTTC. Its translation: CSSGLAVNEQFF.

CDR3: CASSTYRGSNTDTQYF. CDR3 DNA: TGTGCCAGCAGCACCTACAGGGGTAGTAACACAGATACGCAGTATTTT. This sequence joins TRBV9 and TRBJ2-3; TRBD1 matches at 7 bases. V shed 4 bases and J 2 bases; nucleotides not matched to a gene: 10. The CDR3 is made up of 16 amino acids. Germline V CDR1 and CDR2: SGDLS, YYNGEE.

The chain couples TRBV6-1 to TRBJ1-2, with TRBD1 matching over 8 bases. This CDR3 comprises 14 residues. Trimming took 4 bases from V and 7 from J; bases not matched to a gene: 8. Germline values: CDR1 MNHNS, CDR2 SASEGT. The chain's CDR3 is CASSATGVHGGYTF. Here the CDR3 DNA reads TGTGCCAGCAGTGCGACAGGGGTGCATGGTGGCTACACCTTC.

This chain joins TRBV7-8 and TRBJ1-5; 7 nucleotides line up with TRBD1. The germline CDR1 and CDR2 sequences are SGHVS and FQNEAQ. CDR3 size: 15 residues. V lost 3 bases, J lost 0 bases, and 2 bases stayed unmatched. In DNA, the CDR3 is TGTGCCAGCAGCTTTGCAGGGGGTAGCAATCAGCCCCAGCATTTT. As protein: CASSFAGGSNQPQHF. The variable domain in full, completed from reference TRBV7-8 and TRBJ1-5, reads GAGVSQSPRYKVAKRGQDVALRCDPISGHVSLFWYQQALGQGPEFLTYFQNEAQLDKSGLPSDRFFAERPEGSVSTLKIQRTQQEDSAVYLCASSFAGGSNQPQHFGDGTRLSIL.

This clone was seen once. J is TRBJ1-2 and V is TRBV18, with a possible D match to TRBD1 (6 bases). Germline V lookup: CDR1 KGHSH, CDR2 LQKENI. The CDR3 loop spans 13 amino acids. The ends were cut back, 5 bases at V and 8 bases at J, with 15 bases in the middle. The CDR3 DNA reads TGTGCCAGCTCAGTTAAGGCAGGGGAAGGCTACACCTTC. This encodes CASSVKAGEGYTF.

The CDR3 sequence is CASSLGTGKSSPLHF. The CDR3 nucleotides read TGTGCCAGCTCTCTCGGGACAGGGAAGAGTTCACCCCTCCACTTT. The chain joins TRBV18 to TRBJ1-6, with 9 bases fitting TRBD1. Germline CDR1 and CDR2: KGHSH and LQKENI. The CDR3 runs to 15 residues. V shed 6 bases and J 9 bases; nucleotides not matched to a gene: 9.

A single count supports this clone. This chain uses TRBV28 with TRBJ1-1; 7 nucleotides align to TRBD1. Looked up from germline, CDR1 is MDHEN and CDR2 is SYDVKM. The V segment lost 6 bases and the J segment 5 bases; nucleotides outside the gene matches: 3. The CDR3 extends over 12 amino acids. For the CDR3, the DNA is TGTGCCAGCAGACAGGGGAAGACTGAAGCTTTCTTT. Encoded protein: CASRQGKTEAFF.

This chain joins TRBV30 and TRBJ1-4; 9 nucleotides line up with TRBD1. The CDR3 totals 14 residues. V dropped 4 bases and J dropped 4; count of bases not matched to a gene: 4. CDR1 is GTSNPN, CDR2 SVGIG, per germline (reference sequence). For the CDR3, the DNA is TGTGCCTGGAACAGGGGGCAGGTTAATGAAAAACTGTTTTTT. Residues: CAWNRGQVNEKLFF.

V and J are TRBV11-2 and TRBJ2-5, with TRBD1 identical over 7 bases. The CDR3 extends over 17 amino acids. The V segment lost 4 bases and the J segment 10 bases; nucleotides outside the gene matches: 21. Germline loops: CDR1 SGHAT, CDR2 FQNNGV. The CDR3 loop is CASSSRDSSRDPRVQYF. DNA of the CDR3: TGTGCCAGCAGCTCCCGGGACAGCTCTCGGGACCCGAGGGTCCAGTACTTC.

The V call is TRBV19, the J call TRBJ2-1, with D unclear. The V and J ends lost 2 bases and 4 bases respectively, with 6 bases between them. The CDR3 has 13 amino acids. CDR1 LNHDA and CDR2 SQIVND come from the germline V gene (reference sequence). The CDR3 reads CASSIRLYNEQFF. CDR3 nucleotides: TGTGCCAGTAGTATACGCCTATACAATGAGCAGTTCTTC.

This clone has only one observation. V gene TRBV9 combines with J gene TRBJ1-3, with 7 bases aligning to TRBD1. The junction had 11 bases not matched to a gene; V was cut back by 4 bases and J by 4 bases. Germline V lookup: CDR1 SGDLS, CDR2 YYNGEE. CDR3 size: 16 residues. The CDR3 DNA follows: TGTGCCAGCAGCTCCACGACAGGGTCTGCGGGAAACACCATATATTTT. As protein: CASSSTTGSAGNTIYF.

This clone was seen once. The chain couples TRBV5-1 to TRBJ2-5; 7 bases are a match to TRBD1. Germline values: CDR1 SGHRS, CDR2 YFSETQ. Germline trimming cut 1 base from V and 4 bases from J; bases unmatched to any gene: 1. This CDR3 comprises 13 residues. In DNA form, the CDR3 reads TGCGCCAGCAGCTTGCCAGGGGGAGAGACCCAGTACTTC. Its protein is CASSLPGGETQYF.

This chain joins TRBV28 and TRBJ2-1; 11 bases map to TRBD2. The length of the CDR3 is 11 residues. Germline V lookup: CDR1 MDHEN, CDR2 SYDVKM. The CDR3 DNA reads TGTGCTAGCGGGGGGGGCAATGAGCAGTTCTTC. This codes for CASGGGNEQFF. The full variable domain, its missing parts supplied by reference TRBV28 and TRBJ2-1, is DVKVTQSSRYLVKRTGEKVFLECVQDMDHENMFWYRQDPGLGLRLIYFSYDVKMKEKGDIPEGYSVSREKKERFSLILESASTNQTSMYLCASGGGNEQFFGPGTRLTVL.

The rearrangement uses TRBV27 and TRBJ1-2; TRBD1 agrees at 7 bases. The CDR3 covers 21 residues. V trimming: 4 bases; J trimming: 2 bases; junction bases outside the gene matches: 25. Germline CDR1 reads MNHEY; CDR2 reads SMNVEV (reference sequence). The CDR3 sequence is CASSSHQGRAGGTNGNYGYTF. The CDR3 bases are TGTGCCAGCAGTTCCCACCAAGGCAGGGCAGGGGGGACGAACGGGAACTATGGCTACACCTTC.

The V call is TRBV19, the J call TRBJ1-5; no clear D gene. Germline assignment: CDR1 LNHDA and CDR2 SQIVND (reference sequence). This CDR3 comprises 13 residues. Trimming cost V 6 bases and J 2 bases, with 8 bases left between them. CDR3: CASSLPGNQPQHF. CDR3 bases: TGTGCCAGTAGCCTTCCAGGCAATCAGCCCCAGCATTTT.

The chain employs TRBV7-8 and TRBJ1-5, with 7 bases lining up with TRBD1. This CDR3 region has 17 residues. Germline V CDR1 and CDR2: SGHVS, FQNEAQ. J was trimmed by 1 base and V by 3 bases; bases with no gene match: 9. The DNA for the CDR3 is TGTGCCAGCAGCTTTAGTGTCGCAGGGGGGAGCAATCAGCCCCAGCATTTT. Translation: CASSFSVAGGSNQPQHF.

J is TRBJ1-1 and V is TRBV5-4; 9 bases line up with TRBD1. V was clipped by 4 bases and J by 2 bases; unmatched bases: 3. Germline V gene sequence: CDR1 SGHNT, CDR2 YYREEE (reference sequence). This CDR3 has 14 amino acids. The CDR3 nucleotides read TGTGCCAGCAGCGTGGGACAGGGAAACACTGAAGCTTTCTTT. Translated, it gives CASSVGQGNTEAFF.

The chain recombines TRBV7-6 with TRBJ2-5, with 10 bases identical to TRBD2. The CDR3 contains 22 residues. CDR1 is SGHVS, CDR2 FNYEAQ, per germline. V dropped 2 bases and J dropped 0; count of bases not matched to a gene: 21. The CDR3 DNA reads as TGTGCCAGCAGCTTAAGCCCCGATTATGGCCTAGCGGGGGTTCTGAACCAAGAGACCCAGTACTTC. Translating it yields CASSLSPDYGLAGVLNQETQYF.

J is TRBJ1-2 and V is TRBV14; no reliable D call. This CDR3 has 16 amino acids. CDR1 and CDR2 (germline): SGHDN, FVKESK. V was trimmed by 0 bases and J by 6 bases, leaving 17 bases between them. CDR3 nucleotides: TGTGCCAGCAGCCAAGAGGCCGGAGCGGTAATCAATGGCTACACCTTC. It codes for CASSQEAGAVINGYTF.